This T cell receptor (beta chain) was recovered during a study of monozygotic twins with inflammatory bowel disease. General study findings and limits: Evidence did not back any single strong signal or clonotype linked to IBD. Different subtypes (of T cells) could not be told apart from one another. Healthy co-twins, by inverse Simpson, had higher TCRbeta diversity than their siblings with IBD.

CDR1 and CDR2 (germline): MNHEY, SVGAGI. This CDR3 is 11 amino acids long. Comments on this clonotype: Its antigen is unknown.

TCRdb reprocessed the 5' RACE reads, keeping one entry per CDR3 protein, no DNA. The sample holds about 160,000 distinct CDR3 sequences. Sequenced sample: blood. This sequence originates from a human donor with ulcerative colitis or Crohn's disease, or a healthy co-twin of an affected twin (not recorded which). The chain uses TRBV6-5 and TRBJ1-2; TCRdb's D call, TRBD1, is unchecked because there is no DNA. The CDR3 reads CALTGVYGYTF.